One TCR beta chain is described in this entry. The sample belongs to a study of T cell changes during pregnancy in multiple sclerosis. Germline V gives CDR1 MGHRA, CDR2 YSYEKL. This CDR3 comprises 16 residues. Trimming removed 3 bases from V and 0 bases from J, with 12 bases in between. The repertoire was sequenced with immunoSEQ multiplex PCR; TCRdb's copy has only in-frame clones and lacks some. The sample has about 17,000 clones, 84% seen once; the top ten hold about a sixth. The rearrangement links TRBV4-1 to TRBJ2-1, with D possibly being TRBD2 (5 bases). Specimen: CD8+ T cells from peripheral blood mononuclear cells, collected in the third trimester of pregnancy. This TCR derives from a female donor in good health, enrolled as a control in a pregnancy study. The CDR3 DNA is TGCGCCAGCAGCCATTCCTCCGGAGGCTCCTACAATGAGCAGTTCTTC. Protein product: CASSHSSGGSYNEQFF.